This T cell receptor beta chain was captured by sequencing in a study of response to subunit inactivated influenza vaccine. To note about this clonotype: Its antigen is unidentified.

CDR1 is ENHRY, CDR2 SYGVKD, per germline. The V gene lost 11 bases and the J gene lost 5 bases, with 16 bases spanning the gap. The CDR3 has 12 residues. Study-level points and caveats: Few new T cells, the authors suggested, are recruited by each seasonal influenza vaccination.

TCRdb re-analysed the RT-PCR reads in MiXCR, keeping a single row per CDR3 protein. The repertoire consists of 300,000 to 350,000 distinct CDR3 sequences, with 21% occurring once and the leading ten covering roughly 10%. The input for sequencing was PBMCs from blood, taken approximately 20 months after vaccination. The chain carries TRBV10-3 and TRBJ2-7, with D tentatively TRBD1 (6 bases). This TCR was sampled from a man aged 45 to 70 who received an inactivated influenza vaccine. The DNA for the CDR3 is TGTGCCTCCCAGGACAGCGCCAACGAGCAGTACTTC. Translation gives CASQDSANEQYF.